This T cell receptor (beta chain) came from a study of a mutant IDH1 vaccine in newly diagnosed glioma (dated by TCRdb to the early 2020s). Some background on the complete study: Eight vaccinations were administered to patients in weeks 1, 3, 5, 7, 11, 15, 19 and 23, corresponding to visits V03 through V10. Longitudinal TCRB deep sequencing was done for fewer than 30 treated patients, wherever samples were available for exploratory analyses. In the chemotherapy-containing groups, vaccination started alongside temozolomide cycles, whereas in patients who had radiotherapy alone it started 4-6 weeks after radiotherapy. Peripheral blood was collected at six visits: V03 (baseline), V05, V07, V10, V12 and V13. Of the 30 to 35 patients who were treated, about 62% were male and approximately 38% were female, and the mean age was roughly 40 years. Prior to enrollment, standard therapy consisting of radiotherapy alone, temozolomide alone, or radiochemotherapy with temozolomide had been administered to patients, with the combination being received by most patients.

This clone was recorded only once. The specificity of this receptor is unknown. No much larger clone exists at a distance of one base, and base qualities are not known. The time point label of this sample denotes: week 23, last vaccination. Each vaccine dose was 300 ug of a 20-mer mutant IDH1 peptide in Montanide, given subcutaneously with topical imiquimod. All donors had newly diagnosed IDH1-mutant astrocytomas of WHO grade 3 or 4 that showed loss of nuclear ATRX. The samples were drawn from NOA16, a multicentre, single-arm, open-label phase I trial in Germany that tested a mutant IDH1 peptide vaccine in humans for the first time. The DNeasy Blood and Tissue Kit was used to extract genomic DNA from EDTA blood for TCRB sequencing. Receptor amplification or capture employed the immunoSEQ multiplex PCR assay. Rearranged TCR beta chain sequences were amplified with the hsTCRB Kit following the manufacturer's protocol. Sequencing of TCRB libraries was carried out on an Illumina MiSeq. Per the authors' processing: The proprietary platform of the kit vendor was used for demultiplexing, trimming and gene mapping. TCRdb obtained this table from immuneACCESS and retained in-frame rearrangements with V and J assigned. These tables miss some clones; where compared with another copy, unresolved V genes account for less than half of the shortfall, and the remainder is unexplained. The V and J calls and the clone size are those of that table, but D and trimming were determined from the DNA. The sample table holds approximately 60,000 clones, of which about 81% were seen once. The ten largest clones take up roughly 8.8% of the sample.

The paper as a whole reports these results and caveats: Availability determined which PBMC samples were chosen for TCRB deep sequencing. The authors noted that analyses of patient blood samples could not be reproduced because of sample limitations. Across multiple MHC alleles, vaccine-induced immune responses were seen in roughly 93% of patients. No apparent relationship was observed between pseudoprogression and alterations in the top peripheral T cell clonotypes detected by TCRB sequencing.

The CDR3 starts with the cysteine, ends with the phenylalanine, and has 13 residues. Of all the DNA, just the CDR3 is kept, 39 bases in frame from base 1. Reading the germline V gene gives CDR1 MNHEY and CDR2 SVGAGI. V is shortened by 6 bases, J by 5 bases, and the region joining them spans 13 bases. The source of this sequence is a woman aged 40 to 50 with glioma. Some clones in this sample may be carry-over from other donors' samples. In this chain, TRBV6-5 is recombined with TRBJ1-2, with TRBD1 perhaps the D gene, on 6 matching bases. The sample here was PBMCs, taken from a glioma patient whose treatment included an IDH1 peptide vaccine. The DNA sequence is TGTGCCAGCAGGGGACACGACTCTTATGGCTACACCTTC. The encoded protein is CASRGHDSYGYTF.